The present TCR beta chain was sequenced within a study of neurological immune-mediated disorders. One entry per CDR3 protein, called by TCRdb with MiXCR from the 5' RACE reads. The sample lists 55,000 to 80,000 distinct CDR3 sequences, less than 6% occurring once. The germline V and J ends were trimmed by 3 bases and 2 bases, with 16 bases remaining between them. Germline-derived CDR1 and CDR2 are MDHEN and SYDVKM. The CDR3 runs 16 residues. This clonotype was counted ten times or more. The rearrangement joins TRBV28 to TRBJ2-5; TRBD2 is a possible D gene (5 bases). The sample was PBMCs. This clonotype originated in a woman aged 45-60 years with multiple sclerosis. DNA for the CDR3: TGTGCCAGCAGTTTGAATTCCCTACTAGATCAAGAGACCCAGTACTTC. This sequence encodes CASSLNSLLDQETQYF. The variable domain in full, completed from reference TRBV28 and TRBJ2-5, reads DVKVTQSSRYLVKRTGEKVFLECVQDMDHENMFWYRQDPGLGLRLIYFSYDVKMKEKGDIPEGYSVSREKKERFSLILESASTNQTSMYLCASSLNSLLDQETQYFGPGTRLLVL.